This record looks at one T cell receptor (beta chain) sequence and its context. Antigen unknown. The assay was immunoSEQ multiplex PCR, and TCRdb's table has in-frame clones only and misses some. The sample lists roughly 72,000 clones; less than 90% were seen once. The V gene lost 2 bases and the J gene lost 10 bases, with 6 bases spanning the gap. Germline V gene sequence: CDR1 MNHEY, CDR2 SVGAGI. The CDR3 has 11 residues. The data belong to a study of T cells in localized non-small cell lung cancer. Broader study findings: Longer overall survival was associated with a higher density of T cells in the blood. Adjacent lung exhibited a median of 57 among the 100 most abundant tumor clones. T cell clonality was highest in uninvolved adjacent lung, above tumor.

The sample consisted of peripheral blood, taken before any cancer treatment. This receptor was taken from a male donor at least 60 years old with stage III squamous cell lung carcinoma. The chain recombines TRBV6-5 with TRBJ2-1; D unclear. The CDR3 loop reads CASSYVGEQFF. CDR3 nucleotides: TGTGCCAGCAGTTACGTGGGGGAGCAGTTCTTC.